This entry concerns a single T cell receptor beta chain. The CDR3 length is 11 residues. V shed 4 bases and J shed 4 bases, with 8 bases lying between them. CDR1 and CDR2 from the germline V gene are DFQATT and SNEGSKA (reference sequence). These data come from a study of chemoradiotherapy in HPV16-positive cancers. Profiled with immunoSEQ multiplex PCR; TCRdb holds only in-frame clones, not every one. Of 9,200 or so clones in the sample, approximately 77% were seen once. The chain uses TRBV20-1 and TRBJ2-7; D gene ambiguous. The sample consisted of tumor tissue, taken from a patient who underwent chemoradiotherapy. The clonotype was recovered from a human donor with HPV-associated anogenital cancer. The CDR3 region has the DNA TGCAGTGCTACCTCTTTATACGAGCAGTACTTC. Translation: CSATSLYEQYF.